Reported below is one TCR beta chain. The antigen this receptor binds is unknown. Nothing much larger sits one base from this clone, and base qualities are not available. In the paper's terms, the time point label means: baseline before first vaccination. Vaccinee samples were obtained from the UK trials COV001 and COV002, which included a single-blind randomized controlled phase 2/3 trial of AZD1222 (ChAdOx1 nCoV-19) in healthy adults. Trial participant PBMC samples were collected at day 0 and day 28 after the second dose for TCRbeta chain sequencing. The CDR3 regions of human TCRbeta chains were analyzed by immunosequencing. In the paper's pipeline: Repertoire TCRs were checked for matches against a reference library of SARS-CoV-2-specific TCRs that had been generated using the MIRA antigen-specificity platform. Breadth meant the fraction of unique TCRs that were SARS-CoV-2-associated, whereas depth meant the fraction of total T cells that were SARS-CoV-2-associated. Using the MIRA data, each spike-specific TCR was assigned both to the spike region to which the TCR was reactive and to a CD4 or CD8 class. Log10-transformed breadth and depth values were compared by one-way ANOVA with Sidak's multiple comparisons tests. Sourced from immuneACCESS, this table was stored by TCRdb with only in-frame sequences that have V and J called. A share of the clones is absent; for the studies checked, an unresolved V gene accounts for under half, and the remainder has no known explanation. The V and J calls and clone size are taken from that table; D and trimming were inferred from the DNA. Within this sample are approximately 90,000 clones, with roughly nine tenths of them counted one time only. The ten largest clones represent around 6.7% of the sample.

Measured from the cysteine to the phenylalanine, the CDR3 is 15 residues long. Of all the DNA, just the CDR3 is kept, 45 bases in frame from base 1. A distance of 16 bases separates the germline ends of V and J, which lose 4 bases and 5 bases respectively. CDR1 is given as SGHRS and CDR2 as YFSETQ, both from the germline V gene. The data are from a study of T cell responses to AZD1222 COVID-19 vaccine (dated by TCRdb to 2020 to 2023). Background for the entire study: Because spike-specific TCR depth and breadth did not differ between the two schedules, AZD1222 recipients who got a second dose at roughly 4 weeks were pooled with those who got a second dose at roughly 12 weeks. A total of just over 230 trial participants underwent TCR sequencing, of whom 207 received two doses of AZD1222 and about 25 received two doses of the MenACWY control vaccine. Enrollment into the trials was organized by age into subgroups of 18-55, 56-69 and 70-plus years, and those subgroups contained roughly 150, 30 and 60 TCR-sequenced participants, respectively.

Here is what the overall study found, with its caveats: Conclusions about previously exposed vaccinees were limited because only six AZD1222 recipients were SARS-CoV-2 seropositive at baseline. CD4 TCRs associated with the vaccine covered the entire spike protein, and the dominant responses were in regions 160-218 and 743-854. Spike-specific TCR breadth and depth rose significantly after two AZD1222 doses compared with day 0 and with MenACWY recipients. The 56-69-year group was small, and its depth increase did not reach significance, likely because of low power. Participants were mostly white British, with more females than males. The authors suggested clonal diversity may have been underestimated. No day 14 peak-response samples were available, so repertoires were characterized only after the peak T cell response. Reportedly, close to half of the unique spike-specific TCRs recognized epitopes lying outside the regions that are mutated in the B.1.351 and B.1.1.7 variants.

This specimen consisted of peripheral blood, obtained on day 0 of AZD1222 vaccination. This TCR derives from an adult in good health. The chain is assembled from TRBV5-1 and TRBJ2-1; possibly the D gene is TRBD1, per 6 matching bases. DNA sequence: TGCGCCAGCAGCCCCTCTGGACAGTTTAACAATGAGCAGTTCTTC. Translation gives CASSPSGQFNNEQFF.